The clone carrying this T cell receptor beta chain was counted between two and nine times. Its target is not known. The CDR3 is 13 residues long. Germline CDR1 SGHTA, CDR2 FQGNSA. Trimming removed 3 bases from V and 3 bases from J, with 8 bases in between. The data originate from a study of T-cell memory formation after mild COVID-19. Study-level background: Among the donors, TCR clusters were largely specific to each donor.

Using its own MiXCR run on the 5' RACE reads, TCRdb lists one record per CDR3 protein. This table holds 260,000 or so distinct CDR3 sequences, 15% to 20% found once. Study outcomes and limitations: Most CD4+ clones that shrank were in CM and EM, while CD8+ ones turned up in EMRA.

This sequence joins TRBV7-2 and TRBJ2-5, with a tentative D call TRBD1 (6 bases). Sequencing was carried out using PBMCs or a T cell subset sorted from them (not recorded which). This sequence originates from a man aged 18 to 29 who had mild COVID-19 (a few samples of this study predate the infection). Cell type and time point are not known. DNA for the CDR3: TGTGCCAGCAGCTTTCACAGGGAAGAGACCCAGTACTTC. It codes for CASSFHREETQYF.